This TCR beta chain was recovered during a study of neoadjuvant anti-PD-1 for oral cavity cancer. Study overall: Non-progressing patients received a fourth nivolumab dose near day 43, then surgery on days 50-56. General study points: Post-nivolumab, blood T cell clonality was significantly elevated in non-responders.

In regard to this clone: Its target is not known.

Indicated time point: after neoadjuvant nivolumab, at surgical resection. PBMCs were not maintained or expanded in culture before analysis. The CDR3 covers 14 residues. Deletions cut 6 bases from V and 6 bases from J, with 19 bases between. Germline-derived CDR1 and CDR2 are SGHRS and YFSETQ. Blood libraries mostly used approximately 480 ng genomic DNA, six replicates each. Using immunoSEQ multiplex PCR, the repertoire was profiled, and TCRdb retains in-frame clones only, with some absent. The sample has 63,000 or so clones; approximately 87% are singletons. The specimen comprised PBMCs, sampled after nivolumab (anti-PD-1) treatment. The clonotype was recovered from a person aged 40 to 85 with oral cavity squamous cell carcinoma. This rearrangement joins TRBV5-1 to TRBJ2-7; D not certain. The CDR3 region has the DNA TGCGCCAGCACCGGGTACACCAGCCCTGGCGAGCAGTACTTC. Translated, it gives CASTGYTSPGEQYF.